These T cell receptor beta chains were read from a single sample in a study of T cell clones after liver transplantation. Libraries were prepared by immunoSEQ multiplex PCR; TCRdb keeps only in-frame clonotypes and omits some of them. The data show under 20,000 clones, 80% to 90% seen once. The material sequenced was CD8+ T cells from blood, taken 45 to 46 months after liver transplant. These receptors were taken from a human patient who received a liver transplant. The T cells may partly be graft donor cells. Each CDR3 is given with its conserved first and last residue. A D gene is named only where the DNA matches it firmly. Not every row has a clone size; where given, it reads once, few, many or a size class.

j_call,clone_size,cdr3_length,v_call,d_call,cdr3_aa,cdr3_nt
TRBJ1-1,-,13,TRBV7-2,-,CASSYRGADEAFF,TGTGCCAGCAGCTACCGGGGCGCCGATGAAGCTTTCTTT
TRBJ1-2,-,11,TRBV29-1,-,CSVMEGNGYTF,TGCAGCGTTATGGAGGGAAATGGCTACACCTTC
TRBJ2-7,-,15,TRBV28,-,CASRAEAFSSYEQYF,TGTGCCAGCAGGGCAGAGGCTTTTAGCTCCTACGAGCAGTACTTC
TRBJ2-6,few,13,TRBV6-5,-,CATTHSGANVLTF,TGTGCCACCACCCACTCTGGGGCCAACGTCCTGACTTTC
TRBJ2-7,-,14,TRBV27,-,CASSPGTYSYEQYF,TGTGCCAGCAGTCCCGGGACTTACTCCTACGAGCAGTACTTC
TRBJ1-1,-,14,TRBV28,-,CASSPVWENTEAFF,TGTGCCAGCAGTCCCGTGTGGGAGAACACTGAAGCTTTCTTT
TRBJ1-5,-,13,TRBV28,-,CASSFQTNQPQHF,TGTGCCAGCAGTTTTCAGACGAATCAGCCCCAGCATTTT
TRBJ2-1,-,14,TRBV11-2,-,CASSFGIGAGEQFF,TGTGCCAGCAGCTTCGGTATAGGGGCAGGTGAGCAGTTCTTC
TRBJ2-1,-,14,TRBV9,TRBD1,CASSWGQGSLEQFF,TGTGCCAGCAGCTGGGGACAGGGTTCTCTAGAGCAGTTCTTC
TRBJ2-7,-,15,TRBV7-9,-,CASRDRDSPFYEQYF,TGTGCCAGCAGGGACCGGGACTCCCCCTTCTACGAGCAGTACTTC
TRBJ1-1,-,13,TRBV19,-,CASSIDLEGEAFF,TGTGCCAGTAGTATAGATTTGGAGGGAGAAGCTTTCTTT
TRBJ2-1,-,16,TRBV11-2,TRBD2,CASTPTVSSGYNEQFF,TGTGCCAGCACCCCGACAGTGTCTAGCGGTTACAATGAGCAGTTCTTC
TRBJ1-5,-,14,TRBV19,-,CASSIGFGNQPQHF,TGTGCCAGTAGTATAGGGTTCGGCAATCAGCCCCAGCATTTT
TRBJ2-7,-,14,TRBV7-2,-,CASSSWTELYEQYF,TGTGCCAGCAGCTCCTGGACTGAGCTCTACGAGCAGTACTTC
TRBJ2-4,once,14,TRBV6-1,-,CASSPGTRDPIQYF,TGTGCCAGCAGTCCCGGGACCAGGGATCCGATTCAGTACTTC
TRBJ2-2,-,20,TRBV7-3,-,CASSSTTKKTARLLTGELFF,TGTGCCAGCAGCTCTACGACTAAAAAGACTGCCCGCCTACTCACCGGGGAGCTGTTTTTT
TRBJ2-5,few,16,TRBV15,TRBD2,CATSRDRASGSETQYF,TGTGCCACCAGCAGAGATCGGGCTAGCGGGAGTGAGACCCAGTACTTC
TRBJ1-2,-,13,TRBV5-1,-,CASSFERDYGYTF,TGCGCCAGCAGCTTTGAACGGGACTATGGCTACACCTTC
TRBJ2-7,-,14,TRBV11-1,-,CASSLGGGGYEQYF,TGTGCCAGCAGCTTAGGCGGTGGGGGCTACGAGCAGTACTTC
TRBJ1-2,medium-sized,11,TRBV7-9,-,CASLTGFGYTF,TGTGCCAGCTTAACAGGGTTTGGCTACACCTTC
TRBJ1-1,-,15,TRBV11-2,-,CASSLAAPGRTEAFF,TGTGCCAGCAGCTTAGCGGCGCCGGGGCGGACGGAAGCTTTCTTT
TRBJ2-3,-,14,TRBV28,-,CASSFGETTDTQYF,TGTGCCAGCAGTTTCGGGGAAACTACAGATACGCAGTATTTT
TRBJ1-4,-,15,TRBV28,-,CASNGQNLYNEKLFF,TGTGCCAGCAACGGCCAGAATCTATATAATGAAAAACTGTTTTTT
TRBJ1-2,-,15,TRBV28,TRBD1,CASSLGTGVVTGYTF,TGTGCCAGCAGTTTAGGGACAGGGGTAGTTACGGGCTACACCTTC
TRBJ2-7,few,15,TRBV7-3,-,CASSLEGGGTYEQYF,TGTGCCAGCAGCTTAGAGGGTGGGGGAACCTACGAGCAGTACTTC
TRBJ2-7,-,12,TRBV28,-,CASSLRGNEQYF,TGTGCCAGCAGTTTACGAGGCAACGAGCAGTACTTC
TRBJ2-7,-,16,TRBV15,-,CATSGLDRTLPYEQYF,TGTGCCACCAGCGGACTAGACAGGACCTTGCCCTACGAGCAGTACTTC
TRBJ1-5,few,12,TRBV7-9,-,CASSLGSQPQHF,TGTGCCAGCAGCTTGGGCAGTCAGCCCCAGCATTTT
TRBJ1-1,-,12,TRBV2,-,CASSGINTEAFF,TGTGCCAGCTCCGGAATCAACACTGAAGCTTTCTTT
TRBJ1-1,-,14,TRBV7-9,-,CASSLIGDNTEAFF,TGTGCCAGCAGCTTAATAGGGGATAACACTGAAGCTTTCTTT
TRBJ2-7,once,15,TRBV6-1,TRBD2,CASSEMGTRAYEQYF,TGTGCCAGCAGCGAAATGGGGACTAGAGCCTACGAGCAGTACTTC
TRBJ2-7,medium-sized,14,TRBV5-4,TRBD1,CASSLVQGAYEQYF,TGTGCCAGCAGCTTGGTGCAGGGGGCCTACGAGCAGTACTTC
TRBJ2-1,-,13,TRBV7-9,TRBD1,CAGSGTEYNEQFF,TGTGCCGGGTCAGGGACAGAGTACAATGAGCAGTTCTTC
TRBJ2-7,-,15,TRBV9,TRBD1,CASSVGTGHSYEQYF,TGTGCCAGCAGCGTTGGGACAGGGCACTCCTACGAGCAGTACTTC
TRBJ1-5,-,11,TRBV10-1,-,CASSPARGGHF,TGCGCCAGCTCCCCCGCCCGGGGGGGGCATTTT
TRBJ2-1,-,14,TRBV6-6,TRBD1,CASSPGGAYNEQFF,TGTGCCAGCAGTCCAGGGGGCGCCTACAATGAGCAGTTCTTC
TRBJ1-1,-,13,TRBV5-1,TRBD1,CASSFTGGGQAFF,TGCGCCAGCAGCTTTACAGGGGGCGGTCAAGCTTTCTTT
TRBJ1-1,-,13,TRBV7-6,-,CASSLLGNTEAFF,TGTGCCAGCAGCCTACTGGGGAACACTGAAGCTTTCTTT
TRBJ1-2,-,11,TRBV5-6,TRBD1,CASSFGQDYTF,TGTGCCAGCAGCTTTGGACAGGACTACACCTTC
TRBJ1-1,-,13,TRBV28,-,CASSSGVPTEAFF,TGTGCCAGCTCCTCAGGGGTACCGACTGAAGCTTTCTTT
TRBJ2-7,-,13,TRBV28,-,CASSLQGSYEQYF,TGTGCCAGCAGCCTACAGGGTAGCTACGAGCAGTACTTC
TRBJ2-1,-,13,TRBV7-9,-,CASSSINPNEQFF,TGTGCCAGCAGCTCAATCAACCCCAATGAGCAGTTCTTC
TRBJ2-7,-,16,TRBV4-1,TRBD2,CASSQDGGSGPLEQYF,TGCGCCAGCAGCCAAGATGGTGGTAGCGGGCCGCTGGAGCAGTACTTC
TRBJ2-7,-,14,TRBV28,-,CASSATGTSYEQYF,TGTGCCAGCAGTGCCACCGGGACCTCCTACGAGCAGTACTTC
TRBJ2-2,-,16,TRBV13,TRBD1,CASSRGQGVNTGELFF,TGTGCCAGCAGCCGAGGACAGGGGGTTAACACCGGGGAGCTGTTTTTT